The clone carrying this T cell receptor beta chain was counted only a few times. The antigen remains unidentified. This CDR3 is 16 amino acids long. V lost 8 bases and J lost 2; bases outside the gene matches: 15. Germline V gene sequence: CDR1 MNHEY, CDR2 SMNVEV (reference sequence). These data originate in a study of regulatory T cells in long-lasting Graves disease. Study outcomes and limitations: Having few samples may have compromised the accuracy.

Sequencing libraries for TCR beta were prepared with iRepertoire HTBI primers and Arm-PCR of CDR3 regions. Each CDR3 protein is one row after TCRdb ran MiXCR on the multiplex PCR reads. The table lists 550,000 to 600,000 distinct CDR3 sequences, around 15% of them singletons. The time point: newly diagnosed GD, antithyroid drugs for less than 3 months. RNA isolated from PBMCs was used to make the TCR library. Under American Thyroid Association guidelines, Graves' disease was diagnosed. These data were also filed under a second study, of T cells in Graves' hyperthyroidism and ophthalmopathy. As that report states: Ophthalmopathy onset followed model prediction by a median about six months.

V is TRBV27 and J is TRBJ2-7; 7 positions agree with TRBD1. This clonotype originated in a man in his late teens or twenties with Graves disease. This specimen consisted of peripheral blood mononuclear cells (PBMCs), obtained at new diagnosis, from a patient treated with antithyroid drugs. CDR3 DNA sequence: TGTGCCAGCCGTAATCTTAGGGGGCCGACTACCTACGAGCAGTACTTC. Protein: CASRNLRGPTTYEQYF.